The entry below gives a single T cell receptor (beta chain) sequence along with its context. Antigen specificity is unknown. This table comes from immunoSEQ multiplex PCR, and its TCRdb copy is limited to in-frame clones, with some not included. The sample records about 13,000 clones, about three quarters being singletons. The record originates from a study of OX40 agonist ivuxolimab in advanced cancers. Study as a whole: It was ivuxolimab, an agonistic anti-OX40 (CD134) antibody, that patients were treated with. Study-level findings and limits: At doses 0.1 to 3.0 mg/kg, CD4+ and CD8+ clones expanded.

Patients were ruled out by autoimmune disease history or systemic immunosuppression. The TCR originated in an adult with an advanced solid tumor such as melanoma, head and neck, liver or kidney cancer. Here the sequenced sample was CD4+ or CD8+ T cells sorted from blood, taken in a trial of the OX40 agonist ivuxolimab.

The CDR3 DNA follows: TGTGCCAGCAGCCCTCCGGGACTGCCTAATGAAAAACTGTTTTTT. Translated, it gives CASSPPGLPNEKLFF. The V call is TRBV9, the J call TRBJ1-4; tentatively, D is TRBD1 (5 bases). The CDR3 is 15 amino acids. Germline V gene sequence: CDR1 SGDLS, CDR2 YYNGEE. The V end lost 4 bases, the J end lost 3 bases, and 13 bases lay between the germline ends.